These T cell receptor beta chains were read from a single sample in a study of post-analysis software for immune sequencing data. Using its own MiXCR run on the PCR reads, TCRdb lists one record per CDR3 protein. Of hundreds of thousands of distinct CDR3 sequences listed, less than 45% were seen once; the top ten hold about 12%. Sequences were obtained from blood. The receptor source for this set is a girl aged 5 to 17 with multiple sclerosis. Each CDR3 is given with its conserved first and last residue. A D gene is named only where the DNA matches it firmly. A clone size is listed for some rows: how often the clone was seen (once, few, many), or a class if it is expanded.

J	size	D	V	DNA	CDR3
TRBJ1-5	few	-	TRBV27	TGTGCCAGCGGGGTAAGCAATCAGCCCCAGCATTTT	CASGVSNQPQHF
TRBJ2-7	-	TRBD2	TRBV10-3	TGTGCCATCAGTGAGACTAGCGGGAGCGGGGACGAGCAGTACTTC	CAISETSGSGDEQYF
TRBJ2-7	many	-	TRBV9	TGTGCCAGCAGCGCAGGACAAAGCTCCTACGAGCAGTACTTC	CASSAGQSSYEQYF
TRBJ1-1	-	-	TRBV20-1	TGCAGTGCTAGCAACAGGGTGAGGGGGAACACTGAAGCTTTCTTT	CSASNRVRGNTEAFF
TRBJ1-1	once	-	TRBV4-3	TGCGCCAGCAGCCAAGCGAGTAGCGACACTGAAGCTTTCTTT	CASSQASSDTEAFF
TRBJ2-5	few	-	TRBV25-1	TGTGCCAGCAGTGAATTGTGGGAGCAGTACTTC	CASSELWEQYF
TRBJ2-7	-	-	TRBV7-9	TGTGCCAGCAGCTCTCCTAGAGATGTCTACGAGCAGTACTTC	CASSSPRDVYEQYF
TRBJ2-7	-	TRBD1	TRBV7-2	TGTGCCAGCAGCTTACGTCCGGGGACAGGGGCTCGCGAGCAGTACTTC	CASSLRPGTGAREQYF
TRBJ2-1	-	-	TRBV28	TGTGCCAGCAGTACTTGGTCTAGCTCCTCCTACAATGAGCAGTTCTTC	CASSTWSSSSYNEQFF
TRBJ1-1	few	-	TRBV6-1	TGTGCCAGCAGTCCCATATGGGGGCCTATAGGGGCGGAAATAAACACTGAAGCTTTCTTT	CASSPIWGPIGAEINTEAFF
TRBJ1-2	few	-	TRBV15	TGTGCCACCAGCAGAGATCGTGGCAGCCGGGGCTACACCTTC	CATSRDRGSRGYTF
TRBJ1-1	once	-	TRBV2	TGTGCCAGCACGTGGGGGGAAGGCACTGAAGCTTTCTTT	CASTWGEGTEAFF
TRBJ2-2	-	TRBD2	TRBV3-1	TGTGCCAGCAGCCAAGAACTCACCGGACTAGCGGAAAACACCGGGGAGCTGTTTTTT	CASSQELTGLAENTGELFF
TRBJ1-2	-	-	TRBV5-1	TGCGCCAGCAGCGATGGCAGCCCCTCCCGTGGGGGCTACACCTTC	CASSDGSPSRGGYTF
TRBJ2-3	-	-	TRBV7-8	TGTGCCAGCAGCTTAGTGGGCCTAACAAGAACAGATACGCAGTATTTT	CASSLVGLTRTDTQYF
TRBJ2-5	-	-	TRBV28	TGTGCCAGCAGGTGGGGACCGCGAGAGACCCAGTACTTC	CASRWGPRETQYF